The rows below give T cell receptor beta chains drawn from one sample of a study of blood T cell repertoires in COVID-19. This table comes from immunoSEQ multiplex PCR, and its TCRdb copy is limited to in-frame clones, with some not included. The sample carries tens of thousands of clones, 65% to 85% recorded once. Sequencing used peripheral blood. These receptors were obtained from a man between 40 and 49 years old with acute or convalescent COVID-19. Both conserved end residues are part of each CDR3. D genes are given only for firm matches.

D | V | CDR3
TRBD1 | TRBV5-1 | CASSWGQGTGELFF
. | TRBV5-1 | CASSLGNVGDFYGYTF
. | TRBV7-8 | CASSSLGLKQVYEQYF
TRBD1 | TRBV19 | CASSQGAGTEAFF
. | TRBV19 | CASGEANNSPLHF
. | TRBV5-4 | CASSFSGDGYTF
. | TRBV19 | CASKPGANYGYTF
. | TRBV19 | CASSTNSGANVLTF
. | TRBV5-1 | CASSLERGSGNTIYF
. | TRBV27 | CASSPGHLQETQYF
. | TRBV6-1 | CASSERRGGNQPQHF
. | TRBV7-2 | CASSYVVNTEAFF
TRBD1 | TRBV5-8 | CASSKTGQGNTEAFF
. | TRBV13 | CASSQTAGNTQYF
TRBD1 | TRBV7-2 | CASSPNRDRGAAFF
. | TRBV6-4 | CASSAGARGGKYGYTF
. | TRBV19 | CASQVGGISYNEQFF
TRBD1 | TRBV24-1 | CATSDGQGGHQPQHF
. | TRBV6-5 | CASSLGGLNTEAFF
. | TRBV5-1 | CASSDWGEETQYF
. | TRBV7-8 | CASSSTGSRETQYF
. | TRBV19 | CASSGGRQSYGYTF
. | TRBV28 | CASAKGGAGAEAFF
TRBD2 | TRBV19 | CASRTGGKETQYF
TRBD1 | TRBV7-8 | CASSRDRGLNQPQHF
. | TRBV19 | CASSDFSSGNTIYF
TRBD1 | TRBV11-2 | CASSLISQGVGVYNEQFF
TRBD1 | TRBV5-6 | CASSLRVVRTGGRETQYF
. | TRBV28 | CASIGTGIKLFF
. | TRBV6-5 | CASSISRGIETQYF
TRBD2 | TRBV10-1 | CASSRQRSGSTDTQYF
TRBD2 | TRBV9 | CASSVGGAGVLTGELFF
. | TRBV30 | CASGGGSSGNTIYF
. | TRBV5-1 | CASSLGGDNQPQHF
. | TRBV29-1 | CSVEQGQNTEAFF
. | TRBV29-1 | CSAILQGVQGQPQHF
. | TRBV19 | CASRTRGSSLSGANVLTF
TRBD2 | TRBV6-1 | CASSDWSGSKYEQYF
. | TRBV10-3 | CAISDGSGNTIYF
TRBD1 | TRBV5-4 | CASSWDRGNEQFF
. | TRBV7-9 | CASSPPDGGRPQHF
TRBD2 | TRBV10-2 | CASSEEASGSYEQYF
. | TRBV6-5 | CASSYRSRDNTEAFF
TRBD1 | TRBV6-5 | CASSYSDRRQTQYF
TRBD1 | TRBV3-1/TRBV3-2 | CASSKQGLDGYTF
. | TRBV11-2 | CASSLNSGGGYTF
. | TRBV11-3 | CASSLLFDRWNSPLHF
. | TRBV19 | CASRPQGDSPLHF
. | TRBV5-4 | CASSLDRITEAFF
. | TRBV7-9 | CASSLVVGTGNTIYF